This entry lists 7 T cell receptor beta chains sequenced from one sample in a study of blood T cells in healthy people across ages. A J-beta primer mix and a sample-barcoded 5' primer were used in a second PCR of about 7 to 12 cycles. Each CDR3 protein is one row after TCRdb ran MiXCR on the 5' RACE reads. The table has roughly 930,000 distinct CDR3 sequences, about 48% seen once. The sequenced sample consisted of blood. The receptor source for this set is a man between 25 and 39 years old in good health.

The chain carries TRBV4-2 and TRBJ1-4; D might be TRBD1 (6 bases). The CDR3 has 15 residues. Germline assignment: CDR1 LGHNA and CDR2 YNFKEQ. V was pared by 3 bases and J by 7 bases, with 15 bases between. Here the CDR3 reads CASSQLQGEGEKLFF. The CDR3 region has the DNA TGTGCCAGCAGCCAGTTACAGGGAGAAGGTGAAAAACTGTTTTTT.

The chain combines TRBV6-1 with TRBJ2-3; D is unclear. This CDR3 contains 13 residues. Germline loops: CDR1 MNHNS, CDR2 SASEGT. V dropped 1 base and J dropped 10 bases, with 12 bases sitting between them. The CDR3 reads CASSEGTSNAQYF. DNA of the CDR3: TGTGCCAGCAGTGAAGGGACCAGTAACGCGCAGTATTTT.

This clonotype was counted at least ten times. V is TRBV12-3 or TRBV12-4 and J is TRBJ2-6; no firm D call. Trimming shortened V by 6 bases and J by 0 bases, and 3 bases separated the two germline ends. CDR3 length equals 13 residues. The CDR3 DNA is TGTGCCAGCAGCCCCTCTGGGGCCAACGTCCTGACTTTC. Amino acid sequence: CASSPSGANVLTF.

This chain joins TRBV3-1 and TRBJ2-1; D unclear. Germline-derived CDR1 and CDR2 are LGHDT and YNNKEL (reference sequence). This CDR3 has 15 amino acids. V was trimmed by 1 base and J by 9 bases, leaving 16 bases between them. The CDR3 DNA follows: TGTGCCAGCAGCCAAGCACAGTTCGGATCCGGTGAGCAGTTCTTC. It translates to CASSQAQFGSGEQFF.

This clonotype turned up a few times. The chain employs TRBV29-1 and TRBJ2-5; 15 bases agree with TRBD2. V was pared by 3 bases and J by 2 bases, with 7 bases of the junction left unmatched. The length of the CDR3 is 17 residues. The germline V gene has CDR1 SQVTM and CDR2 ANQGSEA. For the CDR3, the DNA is TGCAGCGTTGATGGGACTAGCGGGGGGTCACCACAAGAGACCCAGTACTTC. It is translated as CSVDGTSGGSPQETQYF. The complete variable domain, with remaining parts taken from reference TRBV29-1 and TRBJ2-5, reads SAVISQKPSRDICQRGTSLTIQCQVDSQVTMMFWYRQQPGQSLTLIATANQGSEATYESGFVIDKFPISRPNLTFSTLTVSNMSPEDSSIYLCSVDGTSGGSPQETQYFGPGTRLLVL.

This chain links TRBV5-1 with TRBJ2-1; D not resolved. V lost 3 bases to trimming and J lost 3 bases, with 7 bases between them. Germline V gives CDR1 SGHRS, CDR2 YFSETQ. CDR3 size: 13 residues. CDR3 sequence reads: CASSSDYYNEQFF. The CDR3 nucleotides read TGCGCCAGCAGCTCGGATTACTACAATGAGCAGTTCTTC.

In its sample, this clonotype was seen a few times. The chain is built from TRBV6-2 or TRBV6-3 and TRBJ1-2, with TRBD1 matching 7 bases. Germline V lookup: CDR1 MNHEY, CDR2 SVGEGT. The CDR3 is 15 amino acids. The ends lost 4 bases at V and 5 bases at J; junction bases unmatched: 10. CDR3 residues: CASSSAPNRGYGYTF. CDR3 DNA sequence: TGTGCCAGCAGTTCAGCCCCGAACAGGGGATATGGCTACACCTTC.